This record looks at one TCR beta chain sequence and its context. Original handling: Estimated nucleated cell counts came from reference gene primer amplification. Using immunoSEQ multiplex PCR, the repertoire was profiled, and TCRdb retains in-frame clones only, with some absent. V, J and clone size derive from that table, while D and trimming were established from the DNA sequence. The sample records about 310,000 clones, 70% to 90% being singletons. This entry is derived from a study of blood T cell repertoires in COVID-19. Trimming stripped 4 bases from V and 4 bases from J, with 14 bases between. Germline V lookup: CDR1 SGDLS, CDR2 YYNGEE. The CDR3 is 14 amino acids. Cohort placement rested on clinical history that participants reported themselves.

V is TRBV9 and J is TRBJ1-2; weak D call: TRBD1 (6 bases). Sequencing was done on a sample of PBMCs or T cells enriched from blood (not recorded which). This TCR was recovered from a woman aged 40-49 years who had recovered from COVID-19. CDR3 sequence reads: CASSSRTAGYGYTF. The CDR3 DNA follows: TGTGCCAGCAGCTCACGGACAGCTGGCTATGGCTACACCTTC.